This record covers a single TCR beta chain. This entry belongs to a study of blood T cell repertoires in COVID-19. The V end lost 2 bases, the J end lost 2 bases, and 4 bases lay between the germline ends. Germline V lookup: CDR1 MRHNA, CDR2 SNTAGT. The CDR3 runs 13 residues. Profiling relied on immunoSEQ multiplex PCR, and the TCRdb table lists in-frame clones only, not all of them. Of approximately 110,000 clones listed, 69% are singletons. V is TRBV6-4 and J is TRBJ2-1; D remains unclear. The receptor was derived from a man of 80 years or more with acute or convalescent COVID-19. The sample was peripheral blood. The CDR3 loop is CASSDLPYNEQFF. CDR3 bases: TGTGCCAGCAGTGACCTTCCCTACAATGAGCAGTTCTTC.